These 11 T cell receptor beta chains were all obtained from the same sample, sequenced in a study of PD-L1 blockade in urothelial cancer. The repertoire was sequenced with immunoSEQ multiplex PCR; TCRdb's copy has only in-frame clones and lacks some. The sample shows about 91,000 clones, 85% to 95% of them seen only once. Sequenced material: PBMCs, taken around atezolizumab (anti-PD-L1) treatment. These receptors originate from a man in his sixties with urothelial cancer.

The V call is TRBV4-2, the J call TRBJ2-5; D is perhaps TRBD2 (5 bases). The CDR3 totals 13 residues. Trimming left V 0 bases short and J 8 bases short, with 10 bases between. Germline CDR1 LGHNA, CDR2 YNFKEQ. The DNA for the CDR3 is TGTGCCAGCAGCCAAGACCTAGCCGCAACCCAGTACTTC. Translation: CASSQDLAATQYF.

The chain links TRBV7-2 to TRBJ2-7; 11 nucleotides agree with TRBD2. CDR1 SGHTA and CDR2 FQGNSA come from the germline V gene. J was trimmed by 6 bases and V by 1 base; bases with no gene match: 8. This CDR3 spans 16 amino acids. Written as DNA, the CDR3 is TGTGCCAGCAGCTTAGGCCAACTAGCGGGAGCCTCCGAGCAGTACTTC. Its protein product is CASSLGQLAGASEQYF.

The V and J genes are TRBV9 and TRBJ2-7; TRBD2 agrees at 10 bases. Germline CDR1 SGDLS, CDR2 YYNGEE. J gave up 6 bases and V 1 base, and 16 bases lay outside the gene matches. This CDR3 has 18 residues. CDR3 region: CASSVTPPTSGTGGEQYF. DNA of the CDR3: TGTGCCAGCAGCGTAACCCCACCCACTAGCGGGACTGGCGGCGAGCAGTACTTC.

V usage is TRBV7-9 and J usage is TRBJ2-1; perhaps TRBD1 as D (7 bases). Germline CDR1 is SEHNR and CDR2 is FQNEAQ (reference sequence). The CDR3 has 14 residues. Trimming removed 5 bases at V and 4 bases at J, with 12 bases between. The CDR3 nucleotides are TGTGCCAGCAGCGGCGGGACAGTTTACAATGAGCAGTTCTTC. The encoded protein is CASSGGTVYNEQFF.

This clone was observed at least ten times. The chain has TRBV19 and TRBJ2-7, with 8 bases identical to TRBD1. The ends lost 8 bases at V and 7 bases at J; junction bases unmatched: 10. CDR3 size: 13 residues. CDR1 and CDR2 from the germline V gene are LNHDA and SQIVND (reference sequence). The CDR3 loop is CASGMTGEREQYF. Here the CDR3 DNA reads TGTGCCAGTGGGATGACAGGGGAGAGGGAGCAGTACTTC.

This chain uses TRBV20-1 with TRBJ2-7, with 9 bases identical to TRBD2. This CDR3 spans 11 amino acids. Trimming cost V 0 bases and J 12 bases; bases outside gene matches: 3. CDR1 is DFQATT and CDR2 is SNEGSKA in the germline V gene (reference sequence). CDR3 DNA: TGCAGTGCTAGAGATAAGGGACTAGCGTACTTC. Translation gives CSARDKGLAYF.

The chain recombines TRBV27 with TRBJ2-7; tentatively, D is TRBD2 (6 bases). The CDR3 sequence is 15 residues long. The V gene's germline CDR1 is MNHEY and CDR2 SMNVEV (reference sequence). V gave up 7 bases and J gave up 5 bases, with 21 bases separating them. Written as DNA, the CDR3 is TGTGCCAGCAACTACCTCGGGACTCCCCTCGACGAGCAGTACTTC. Its protein is CASNYLGTPLDEQYF.

This sequence joins TRBV4-3 and TRBJ2-7; possibly TRBD1 for D (6 bases). The germline V gene has CDR1 LGHNA and CDR2 YSLEER. The ends were cut back, 3 bases at V and 3 bases at J, with 30 bases in the middle. The CDR3 runs to 20 residues. The CDR3 reads CASSHPEAPRTDENIYEQYF. DNA of the CDR3: TGCGCCAGCAGCCATCCCGAGGCACCCCGGACAGACGAAAACATCTACGAGCAGTACTTC.

The chain uses TRBV4-3 and TRBJ2-3, with D unclear. The V gene's germline CDR1 is LGHNA and CDR2 YSLEER. CDR3 size: 14 residues. Trimming shortened V by 0 bases and J by 3 bases, and 7 bases separated the two germline ends. In DNA form, the CDR3 reads TGCGCCAGCAGCCAAGATCCCCTAACAGATACGCAGTATTTT. Protein sequence: CASSQDPLTDTQYF.

The rearrangement joins TRBV7-2 to TRBJ1-4; D not certain. V lost 3 bases, J lost 7 bases, and 15 bases lay in between. This CDR3 has 15 amino acids. CDR1 SGHTA and CDR2 FQGNSA come from the germline V gene. The CDR3 DNA sequence: TGTGCCAGCAGCTTTAGTGCGGATATTGTTGAAAAACTGTTTTTT. This gives the protein CASSFSADIVEKLFF.

This chain links TRBV28 with TRBJ1-2; 9 bases map to TRBD1. J gave up 4 bases and V 8 bases, and 11 bases lay outside the gene matches. Germline-derived CDR1 and CDR2 are MDHEN and SYDVKM. CDR3 length: 15 amino acids. The CDR3 reads CASALLGQGSYGYTF. The CDR3 DNA sequence: TGTGCCAGCGCCCTCTTGGGACAGGGCTCCTATGGCTACACCTTC.